This TCR beta chain was recorded in a study of T cell responses to AZD1222 COVID-19 vaccine. Overall study findings and caveats: Recipients of two AZD1222 doses showed rising Spike-specific TCR breadth and depth. Only after the peak T cell response were repertoires sampled. Just six AZD1222 recipients were seropositive at baseline.

A remark on this clone: Its antigen is unidentified.

The assay was immunoSEQ multiplex PCR, and TCRdb's table has in-frame clones only and misses some. The sample lists under 200,000 clones; over 85% were seen once. CDR1 and CDR2 (germline): SGHRS, YFSETQ. J was trimmed by 4 bases and V by 4 bases; bases with no gene match: 4. The CDR3 has 14 residues. This chain uses TRBV5-1 with TRBJ2-7, with 11 positions matching TRBD1. This specimen consisted of peripheral blood, obtained 28 days after the second dose of the MenACWY control vaccine. The receptor comes from an adult who received the MenACWY meningococcal vaccine as a control. CDR3 loop: CASSTGTGGYEQYF. The CDR3 region has the DNA TGCGCCAGCAGCACCGGGACAGGGGGGTACGAGCAGTACTTC.